These 5 T cell receptor beta chains originate from one sample sequenced in a study of T cells after yellow fever vaccination. TCRdb analysed the 5' RACE reads with MiXCR anew, one entry per CDR3 protein. Here the sample spans a few hundred thousand distinct CDR3 sequences, roughly 7.5% being singletons. The sequencing here drew on PBMCs, taken about 49 days after the first yellow fever vaccination. The receptors come from a man aged 18 to 29 who received the YFV17D yellow fever vaccine.

The chain recombines TRBV7-2 with TRBJ2-3; D assignment may be TRBD1 or TRBD2 (6 bases each). CDR1 is SGHTA, CDR2 FQGNSA, per germline. Trimming took off 3 bases at V and 5 bases at J, with 18 bases between the two ends. CDR3 length equals 16 residues. In nucleotides, the CDR3 is TGTGCCAGCAGCTTCTTAGGGGGGCACAACATAGATACGCAGTATTTT. Translated, it gives CASSFLGGHNIDTQYF. The variable domain in full, with the rest retrieved from reference TRBV7-2 and TRBJ2-3, is GAGVSQSPSNKVTEKGKDVELRCDPISGHTALYWYRQSLGQGLEFLIYFQGNSAPDKSGLPSDRFSAERTGGSVSTLTIQRTQQEDSAVYLCASSFLGGHNIDTQYFGPGTRLTVL.

This clonotype turned up a few times. The rearrangement joins TRBV25-1 to TRBJ2-1; TRBD2 agrees at 11 bases. The CDR3 has 15 amino acids. CDR1 is MGHDK and CDR2 is SYGVNS in the germline V gene. Trimming cost V 4 bases and J 4 bases; bases outside gene matches: 3. This CDR3 is CASSGSSGGYNEQFF. CDR3 bases: TGTGCCAGCAGTGGGTCTAGCGGGGGGTACAATGAGCAGTTCTTC.

This clonotype was observed at least ten times. This chain links TRBV5-1 with TRBJ2-3, with D possibly being TRBD2 (5 bases). The CDR3 loop spans 16 amino acids. CDR1 SGHRS and CDR2 YFSETQ come from the germline V gene. With 2 bases removed from V and 0 bases from J, the gap between germline ends came to 13 bases. CDR3 residues: CASSLIPRGSTDTQYF. The CDR3, as DNA: TGCGCCAGCAGCTTAATACCCCGGGGAAGCACAGATACGCAGTATTTT.

There are a few counts of this clonotype. This rearrangement joins TRBV29-1 to TRBJ2-2; unclear D gene. V was pared by 5 bases and J by 8 bases, with 9 bases between. Germline V gene data show CDR1 as SQVTM and CDR2 as ANQGSEA. The CDR3 covers 11 residues. CDR3 nucleotide sequence: TGCAGCGTTCCCAGTCGGGGGGAGCTGTTTTTT. Residues: CSVPSRGELFF.

The V call is TRBV3-1, the J call TRBJ1-6, with D hard to call. V was clipped by 4 bases and J by 5 bases, with 9 bases between them. The CDR3 has 14 amino acids. Germline V gene lookup returns CDR1 LGHDT and CDR2 YNNKEL (reference sequence). CDR3 nucleotide sequence: TGTGCCAGCAGCCTCTTGACGGATAATTCACCCCTCCACTTT. Its translation is CASSLLTDNSPLHF.